The 19 T cell receptor beta chains below all came from one sample that was sequenced in a study of CD8 T cell repertoires and HIV-1 epitope variants. Data came from immunoSEQ multiplex PCR; TCRdb stores just in-frame clones and leaves some out. This sample has roughly 5,000 clones, with under 70% found just once. Their recognized antigens are unknown. Material for sequencing was cultured CD8+ T cells derived from PBMCs. The origin of the receptors is a male donor with HIV.

V and J are TRBV6-5 and TRBJ1-1; D remains ambiguous. The V gene's germline CDR1 is MNHEY and CDR2 SVGAGI. V lost 6 bases and J lost 1, with 6 bases in between. The CDR3 length is 12 residues. Here the CDR3 DNA reads TGTGCCAGCAGGCTGAGGAACACTGAAGCTTTCTTT. This encodes CASRLRNTEAFF.

This sequence joins TRBV27 and TRBJ1-2, with a tentative D call TRBD1 (6 bases). The CDR3 runs 17 residues. Germline values: CDR1 MNHEY, CDR2 SMNVEV (reference sequence). The ends were cut back, 4 bases at V and 0 bases at J, with 18 bases in the middle. CDR3 residues: CASSSRTASSPNYGYTF. The CDR3 DNA reads TGTGCCAGCAGTTCCAGGACAGCCTCTTCCCCTAACTATGGCTACACCTTC.

The J gene is TRBJ2-3, the V gene TRBV7-2; D is possibly TRBD1 (6 bases). Looked up from germline, CDR1 is SGHTA and CDR2 is FQGNSA. CDR3 length equals 16 residues. V was cut by 1 base and J by 6 bases, with 17 bases left in between. The CDR3 reads CASSLEQGSPWDTQYF. CDR3 DNA: TGTGCCAGCAGCTTAGAACAGGGATCTCCCTGGGATACGCAGTATTTT.

Here the CDR3 reads CASSYGGGGDTQYF. CDR3 sequence (DNA): TGTGCCAGCAGTTACGGTGGGGGCGGGGATACGCAGTATTTT. V usage is TRBV6-6 and J usage is TRBJ2-3, with D perhaps TRBD1 (6 bases). This CDR3 is built from 14 residues. V was clipped by 2 bases and J by 6 bases, with 12 bases between them. Germline CDR1 is MNHNY and CDR2 is SVGAGI (reference sequence).

This clone was seen only a few times. The chain couples TRBV28 to TRBJ1-1, with D tentatively TRBD1 (5 bases). The CDR3 consists of 14 residues. Trimming took 5 bases from V and 0 from J, leaving 10 bases between them. CDR1 MDHEN and CDR2 SYDVKM come from the germline V gene. The CDR3 nucleotides read TGTGCCAGCAGTCCGGGACGGATGAACACTGAAGCTTTCTTT. Encoded protein: CASSPGRMNTEAFF.

The chain combines TRBV11-1 with TRBJ2-7; D is uncertain. Germline CDR1 is SGHAT and CDR2 is FQDESV (reference sequence). This CDR3 contains 14 residues. V lost 0 bases to trimming and J lost 3 bases, with 9 bases between them. CDR3 coding DNA: TGTGCCAGCAGCTTAGCGTCCACATACTACGAGCAGTACTTC. Translated: CASSLASTYYEQYF. Based on the CDR3 plus reference TRBV11-1 and TRBJ2-7, the full variable domain is EAEVAQSPRYKITEKSQAVAFWCDPISGHATLYWYRQILGQGPELLVQFQDESVVDDSQLPKDRFSAERLKGVDSTLKIQPAELGDSAMYLCASSLASTYYEQYFGPGTRLTVT.

V gene TRBV6-6 combines with J gene TRBJ2-5; 10 nucleotides agree with TRBD1. Germline V gene lookup returns CDR1 MNHNY and CDR2 SVGAGI (reference sequence). V lost 5 bases, J lost 5 bases, and 8 bases stayed unmatched. This CDR3 has 15 amino acids. The CDR3: CASSHRQGAQETQYF. CDR3 nucleotide sequence: TGTGCCAGCAGTCACAGACAGGGGGCCCAGGAGACCCAGTACTTC.

The rearrangement uses TRBV5-1 and TRBJ2-3; maybe TRBD2 (6 bases). Looked up from germline, CDR1 is SGHRS and CDR2 is YFSETQ. CDR3 length: 16 amino acids. The V end was cut by 0 bases, the J end by 5 bases, with 16 bases between. CDR3 coding DNA: TGCGCCAGCAGCTTGGGGCCGGGAGTGGGAGAAGATACGCAGTATTTT. It encodes CASSLGPGVGEDTQYF. Supplemented by reference TRBV5-1 and TRBJ2-3, the full variable domain reads KAGVTQTPRYLIKTRGQQVTLSCSPISGHRSVSWYQQTPGQGLQFLFEYFSETQRNKGNFPGRFSGRQFSNSRSEMNVSTLELGDSALYLCASSLGPGVGEDTQYFGPGTRLTVL.

This clone appeared a few times. This sequence joins TRBV19 and TRBJ2-7; the D is unclear. Trimming removed 4 bases from V and 4 bases from J, with 11 bases in between. This CDR3 contains 13 residues. From germline, CDR1 is LNHDA and CDR2 SQIVND (reference sequence). The CDR3 is CASSTGLKYEQYF. The CDR3 region has the DNA TGTGCCAGTAGTACGGGTCTTAAGTACGAGCAGTACTTC.

The rearrangement links TRBV29-1 to TRBJ2-2; 8 nucleotides align to TRBD1. V dropped 7 bases and J dropped 4; count of bases not matched to a gene: 14. Looked up from germline, CDR1 is SQVTM and CDR2 is ANQGSEA. CDR3 length: 16 residues. CDR3 DNA sequence: TGCAGCGCTAGCTCTCCTACAGGGGGTCGCACCGGGGAGCTGTTTTTT. This translates into CSASSPTGGRTGELFF.

The chain combines TRBV19 with TRBJ2-7; 9 bases agree with TRBD1. Germline V gene lookup returns CDR1 LNHDA and CDR2 SQIVND (reference sequence). The CDR3 spans 16 residues. Germline trimming cut 5 bases from V and 7 bases from J; bases unmatched to any gene: 15. The CDR3 DNA is TGTGCCAGTAGTCAGACCATCGGGACAGGGAAGAGGGAGCAGTACTTC. Translated: CASSQTIGTGKREQYF.

This chain connects TRBV6-6 to TRBJ2-7; the match to TRBD2 covers 13 bases. Per germline, CDR1 MNHNY and CDR2 SVGAGI (reference sequence). V gave up 4 bases and J gave up 5 bases; unmatched junction bases: 5. The CDR3 extends over 15 amino acids. The CDR3 region is CASSSGLAGEDEQYF. The CDR3 coding sequence is TGTGCCAGCAGTTCTGGACTAGCGGGAGAAGACGAGCAGTACTTC.

The chain employs TRBV30 and TRBJ2-1, with 9 bases matching TRBD2. Germline V gene sequence: CDR1 GTSNPN, CDR2 SVGIG (reference sequence). Losses at the gene ends were 3 bases for V and 8 bases for J; bases not matched to a gene: 8. CDR3 length: 14 amino acids. The CDR3 bases are TGTGCCTGGAGGGAACCGGGACTAGCTCATGAGCAGTTCTTC. It encodes CAWREPGLAHEQFF. Supplemented by reference TRBV30 and TRBJ2-1, the full variable domain reads SQTIHQWPATLVQPVGSPLSLECTVEGTSNPNLYWYRQAAGRGLQLLFYSVGIGQISSEVPQNLSASRPQDRQFILSSKKLLLSDSGFYLCAWREPGLAHEQFFGPGTRLTVL.

The chain couples TRBV7-9 to TRBJ1-2; 10 bases match TRBD1. V lost 5 bases to trimming and J lost 1 base; unmatched junction nucleotides: 13. The CDR3 has 18 amino acids. Germline CDR1 reads SEHNR; CDR2 reads FQNEAQ (reference sequence). This CDR3 is CASSPGPGQGRGNYGYTF. CDR3 nucleotides: TGTGCCAGCAGCCCCGGCCCGGGACAGGGGAGGGGTAACTATGGCTACACCTTC.

This clone appeared a few times. The rearrangement links TRBV28 to TRBJ2-2; D unresolved. The CDR3 covers 16 residues. Germline V gene data show CDR1 as MDHEN and CDR2 as SYDVKM. The V and J ends lost 4 bases and 1 base respectively, with 13 bases between them. CDR3 protein: CASSSGLALNTGELFF. For the CDR3, the DNA is TGTGCCAGCAGTTCAGGCCTTGCCTTGAACACCGGGGAGCTGTTTTTT.

The chain has TRBV28 and TRBJ1-4; the D gene is possibly TRBD1 (5 bases). Germline lookup yields CDR1 MDHEN and CDR2 SYDVKM. Trimming shortened V by 8 bases and J by 8 bases, and 21 bases separated the two germline ends. There are 15 residues in the CDR3. DNA for the CDR3: TGTGCCAGCGCAATTACTGGCCACCGGGGGGAAAAACTGTTTTTT. Protein sequence: CASAITGHRGEKLFF.

In its sample, this clone ranks as medium-sized. The rearrangement uses TRBV15 and TRBJ1-4; D is possibly TRBD1 (6 bases). Germline CDR1 reads LNHNV; CDR2 reads YYDKDF (reference sequence). CDR3 length: 14 residues. V was cut by 0 bases and J by 8 bases, with 10 bases left in between. CDR3 amino acids: CATSRDRGGEKLFF. The CDR3 region has the DNA TGTGCCACCAGCAGAGACAGGGGTGGGGAAAAACTGTTTTTT.

This chain connects TRBV19 to TRBJ2-1; TRBD2 might be the D (6 bases). The CDR3 totals 16 residues. V lost 9 bases and J lost 4, with 22 bases in between. Germline lookup yields CDR1 LNHDA and CDR2 SQIVND (reference sequence). Written as DNA, the CDR3 is TGTGCCAGCCAAACGGAGACGGAGGGGCGGTACAATGAGCAGTTCTTC. Residues: CASQTETEGRYNEQFF.

This clone occurred a few times. V gene TRBV7-9 combines with J gene TRBJ2-3, with TRBD2 identical over 11 bases. The V gene's germline CDR1 is SEHNR and CDR2 FQNEAQ (reference sequence). The V and J ends lost 5 bases and 4 bases, in that order; junction bases with no gene match: 5. The CDR3 consists of 15 residues. The CDR3 is CASSTTSGGPDTQYF. Here the CDR3 DNA reads TGTGCCAGCAGCACTACTAGCGGGGGACCAGATACGCAGTATTTT.